Presented here are 7 T cell receptor beta chains from one specimen sequenced in a study of blood T cell repertoires in COVID-19. Clones were sequenced by immunoSEQ multiplex PCR, and TCRdb holds only the in-frame ones, with some missing. The sample comprises around 500,000 clones, 85% to 90% of which are singletons, and 1.8% rests with the top ten. Sample: PBMCs or T cells enriched from blood (not recorded which). These receptors all come from a woman aged 40 to 50 who had recovered from COVID-19.

The rearrangement joins TRBV7-8 to TRBJ2-3; 10 positions match TRBD2. V shed 4 bases and J 3 bases; nucleotides not matched to a gene: 10. Germline loops: CDR1 SGHVS, CDR2 FQNEAQ. The CDR3 has 17 amino acids. Written as DNA, the CDR3 is TGTGCCAGCAGCTGGACTAAGCGGGAGGGGGGGACAGATACGCAGTATTTT. Translation gives CASSWTKREGGTDTQYF.

This chain joins TRBV18 and TRBJ1-1; D ambiguous. The CDR3 runs 13 residues. CDR1 KGHSH and CDR2 LQKENI come from the germline V gene. V was trimmed by 2 bases and J by 11 bases, leaving 15 bases between them. The CDR3 reads CASSPSPGYLAFF. CDR3 bases: TGTGCCAGCTCACCATCTCCGGGGTATCTGGCTTTCTTT.

The chain combines TRBV4-1 with TRBJ1-4; the match to TRBD1 covers 7 bases. This CDR3 is built from 16 residues. V was pared by 4 bases and J by 1 base, with 6 bases of the junction left unmatched. The V gene's germline CDR1 is MGHRA and CDR2 YSYEKL. The CDR3 bases are TGCGCCAGCAGCCCCGACAGGGTAAAAACTAATGAAAAACTGTTTTTT. Amino acid sequence: CASSPDRVKTNEKLFF.

The J gene is TRBJ1-1, the V gene TRBV3-1 (or the pseudogene TRBV3-2); possibly TRBD1 for D (6 bases). The CDR3 sequence is 13 residues long. Trimming shortened V by 0 bases and J by 8 bases, and 10 bases separated the two germline ends. Germline CDR1 reads LGHDT; CDR2 reads YNNKEL (reference sequence). Here the CDR3 reads CASSQETGMEAFF. The CDR3 DNA reads TGTGCCAGCAGCCAAGAGACAGGCATGGAAGCTTTCTTT.

The chain couples TRBV19 to TRBJ1-3; no reliable D call. Trimming left V 2 bases short and J 0 bases short, with 8 bases between. Germline V gives CDR1 LNHDA, CDR2 SQIVND (reference sequence). The CDR3 is 15 amino acids. The CDR3 sequence: CASSIPYSSGNTIYF. The CDR3 DNA reads as TGTGCCAGTAGTATACCCTACAGCTCTGGAAACACCATATATTTT.

The chain couples TRBV2 to TRBJ1-4; TRBD1 is a possible D gene (5 bases). V was trimmed by 8 bases and J by 4 bases, leaving 8 bases between them. This CDR3 region has 12 residues. Germline CDR1 reads SNHLY; CDR2 reads FYNNEI. CDR3 sequence reads: CASFQGNEKLFF. Here the CDR3 DNA reads TGTGCCAGCTTCCAGGGTAATGAAAAACTGTTTTTT.

The rearrangement joins TRBV10-3 to TRBJ1-2; D remains ambiguous. The germline gives CDR1 ENHRY, CDR2 SYGVKD. The germline V and J ends were trimmed by 10 bases and 1 base, with 13 bases remaining between them. CDR3 length: 13 amino acids. The CDR3 is CASHPQDNYGYTF. CDR3 sequence (DNA): TGTGCCAGCCACCCGCAGGATAACTATGGCTACACCTTC.